Included here is one T cell receptor beta chain sequence, with context. Antigen specificity is unknown. V was cut by 4 bases and J by 7 bases, with 19 bases left in between. Germline V CDR1 and CDR2: SGHAT, FQNNGV. The CDR3 spans 15 residues. Sequencing used immunoSEQ multiplex PCR; TCRdb keeps in-frame clones, though not all of them. The table includes some 150,000 clones, approximately 85% detected once. The sample originates from a study of T cell responses to AZD1222 COVID-19 vaccine. Broader study findings: Among spike-specific TCRs, nearly half reportedly target unmutated variant regions. Females outnumbered males among donors, who were mostly white British; clonal diversity was possibly underestimated. The peak T cell response came first, and repertoires were sampled only after it. Dominant at 160-218 and 743-854, vaccine-associated CD4 TCRs also spanned spike.

The receptor's source is an adult who received the MenACWY meningococcal vaccine as a control. Sequences were derived from peripheral blood, sampled 28 days after the second dose of the MenACWY control vaccine. This sequence joins TRBV11-2 and TRBJ2-5, with D possibly being TRBD1 (6 bases). The CDR3 DNA sequence: TGTGCCAGCAGCTCCGGGACATCAGAGGTACGGACCCAGTACTTC. Amino acid sequence: CASSSGTSEVRTQYF.